One sample yielded the 2 T cell receptor beta chains listed below, sequenced in a study of blood T cell repertoires in COVID-19 (TCRdb year 2020). Library prep was done by the immunoSEQ multiplex PCR assay. Imported from immuneACCESS, the table was reduced by TCRdb to in-frame sequences with V and J called. These copies leave out some clones; in studies compared against another copy, an unresolved V gene accounts for under half, and the cause of the remainder is not known. A total of roughly 280,000 clones appear in this sample, more than 85% of them only once. Roughly 5% of the sample is in the top ten clones. The specimen was peripheral blood. The source is a woman aged 60 to 75 with COVID-19, enrolled during active disease.

This rearrangement joins TRBV20-1 to TRBJ1-2; D perhaps matches TRBD1 (6 bases). The V gene lost 3 bases and the J gene lost 0 bases, with 14 bases spanning the gap. CDR3 length: 15 amino acids. Germline V gives CDR1 DFQATT, CDR2 SNEGSKA (reference sequence). In nucleotides, the CDR3 is TGCAGTGCTAGTCCGGACAGTGTCGCTAACTATGGCTACACCTTC. The encoded protein is CSASPDSVANYGYTF.

The chain has TRBV6-5 and TRBJ1-6; no definite D call. V gave up 7 bases and J gave up 10 bases, with 14 bases separating them. This CDR3 contains 13 residues. Germline-derived CDR1 and CDR2 are MNHEY and SVGAGI. In nucleotides, the CDR3 is TGTGCCAGCACCCGCGAGTTACAGTCACCCCTCCACTTT. It codes for CASTRELQSPLHF.